This entry lists 21 T cell receptor beta chains sequenced from one sample in a study of vaccination effects on CD4 cells after COVID-19. Before sequencing took place, the ViraFEST assay used viral peptide pools to expand antigen-specific CD4+ T cells. The authors isolated CD4+ T cells after around nine days of culture. Their antigens are not known. Profiled with immunoSEQ multiplex PCR; TCRdb holds only in-frame clones, not every one. The sample lists just over 30,000 clones; around 70% were seen once. This sample comprised CD4+ T cells from PBMCs cultured with HCoV-229E spike peptides, obtained before COVID-19 vaccination. The receptors were sampled from a human donor who received a COVID-19 vaccine.

This rearrangement joins TRBV11-1 to TRBJ2-3; the D is unclear. Trimming pared 1 base from V and 2 bases from J, leaving 7 bases between. The CDR3 is 14 amino acids. Germline CDR1 is SGHAT and CDR2 is FQDESV (reference sequence). CDR3 nucleotides: TGTGCCAGCAGCTTAGTTCGAACCACAGATACGCAGTATTTT. Residues: CASSLVRTTDTQYF.

The V call is TRBV11-3, the J call TRBJ1-2; no definite D call. The V end was cut by 1 base, the J end by 1 base, with 16 bases between. This CDR3 region has 17 residues. Per germline, CDR1 SGHNT and CDR2 YENEEA. CDR3: CASSLALAPSINYGYTF. The CDR3 region has the DNA TGTGCCAGCAGCTTAGCTCTAGCGCCCTCCATTAACTATGGCTACACCTTC.

V gene TRBV2 combines with J gene TRBJ1-1; no clear D. The CDR3 runs to 13 residues. The V and J ends lost 1 base and 1 base respectively, with 4 bases between them. Looked up from germline, CDR1 is SNHLY and CDR2 is FYNNEI. The CDR3 sequence is CASSEGANTEAFF. The DNA for the CDR3 is TGTGCCAGCAGTGAAGGAGCGAACACTGAAGCTTTCTTT.

The chain recombines TRBV28 with TRBJ2-2; no firm D call. The germline gives CDR1 MDHEN, CDR2 SYDVKM. Trimming took off 7 bases at V and 1 base at J, with 10 bases between the two ends. This CDR3 contains 14 residues. CDR3 DNA sequence: TGTGCCAGCAAATACAGCCTGAACACCGGGGAGCTGTTTTTT. This codes for CASKYSLNTGELFF. The complete variable domain, with remaining parts taken from reference TRBV28 and TRBJ2-2, reads DVKVTQSSRYLVKRTGEKVFLECVQDMDHENMFWYRQDPGLGLRLIYFSYDVKMKEKGDIPEGYSVSREKKERFSLILESASTNQTSMYLCASKYSLNTGELFFGEGSRLTVL.

The V gene is TRBV29-1, the J gene TRBJ2-2; either TRBD1 or TRBD2 may supply D (6 bases each). The germline V gene encodes CDR1 SQVTM and CDR2 ANQGSEA. Trimming removed 1 base from V and 0 bases from J, with 12 bases in between. This CDR3 has 16 amino acids. This CDR3 is CSVEVGGLANTGELFF. The CDR3 DNA sequence: TGCAGCGTTGAAGTGGGGGGCCTCGCGAACACCGGGGAGCTGTTTTTT.

The rearrangement links TRBV6-2 or TRBV6-3 to TRBJ2-1; TRBD2 aligns across 10 bases. There are 15 residues in the CDR3. Losses at the gene ends were 6 bases for V and 10 bases for J; bases not matched to a gene: 12. CDR1 and CDR2 from the germline V gene are MNHEY and SVGEGT. The CDR3 region is CASSHRSGGPREQFF. The CDR3 DNA sequence: TGTGCCAGCAGCCATCGTAGCGGGGGGCCACGGGAGCAGTTCTTC.

The chain combines TRBV9 with TRBJ1-3; 12 nucleotides match TRBD1. The J segment lost 6 bases and the V segment lost 0 bases, leaving 1 base of the junction unmatched. CDR3 length equals 15 residues. From germline, CDR1 is SGDLS and CDR2 YYNGEE. The CDR3 is CASSVEGQGANTIYF. The DNA for the CDR3 is TGTGCCAGCAGCGTAGAGGGACAGGGGGCAAACACCATATATTTT.

The V call is TRBV20-1, the J call TRBJ1-1; TRBD1 aligns across 8 bases. Germline V lookup: CDR1 DFQATT, CDR2 SNEGSKA (reference sequence). The J segment lost 10 bases and the V segment lost 4 bases, leaving 2 bases of the junction unmatched. This CDR3 spans 10 amino acids. CDR3 nucleotide sequence: TGCAGTGCTACCGGACAGGGAGCTTTCTTT. Its translation: CSATGQGAFF.

The V gene is TRBV28, the J gene TRBJ1-2; perhaps TRBD1 as D (5 bases). CDR3 length: 12 residues. V shed 8 bases and J shed 8 bases, with 15 bases lying between them. Per germline, CDR1 MDHEN and CDR2 SYDVKM. The CDR3 DNA reads as TGTGCCAGCGGCGGGGCCAGGGCCGGCTACACCTTC. Its protein product is CASGGARAGYTF.

The genes are TRBV6-6 and TRBJ2-6; TRBD2 aligns across 10 bases. With V trimmed by 6 bases and J by 0 bases, 8 bases remained unmatched. This CDR3 contains 18 residues. Germline V lookup: CDR1 MNHNY, CDR2 SVGAGI (reference sequence). DNA of the CDR3: TGTGCCAGCAGGCGACTAGCGGGTAGAAGCTCTGGGGCCAACGTCCTGACTTTC. This codes for CASRRLAGRSSGANVLTF.

This clone occurred a few times. The chain combines TRBV3-1 (or the pseudogene TRBV3-2) with TRBJ1-2; D is unclear. CDR3 size: 15 residues. Germline V gene lookup returns CDR1 LGHDT and CDR2 YNNKEL (reference sequence). V lost 0 bases to trimming and J lost 7 bases, with 15 bases between them. DNA for the CDR3: TGTGCCAGCAGCCAAGAAGGCGGCAGGAGCTCTGGCTACACCTTC. Its translation: CASSQEGGRSSGYTF.

This clone was detected a few times. The V gene is TRBV2, the J gene TRBJ1-6; 9 nucleotides align to TRBD1. The CDR3 runs to 14 residues. Germline values: CDR1 SNHLY, CDR2 FYNNEI. V gave up 8 bases and J gave up 7 bases; unmatched junction bases: 6. DNA of the CDR3: TGTGCCAGCTTTAGGACAGGGGAAAATTCACCCCTCCACTTT. It codes for CASFRTGENSPLHF.

This sequence joins TRBV28 and TRBJ1-1; possible D gene TRBD1, 6 bases. The germline V gene encodes CDR1 MDHEN and CDR2 SYDVKM. V was trimmed by 3 bases and J by 3 bases, leaving 11 bases between them. The CDR3 has 14 amino acids. The CDR3 spells CASSFSQGYTEAFF. In DNA, the CDR3 is TGTGCCAGCAGTTTCTCTCAGGGGTACACTGAAGCTTTCTTT.

CDR3 region: CASSWASGKYNEQFF. The CDR3 nucleotides are TGTGCCAGCAGCTGGGCTAGCGGAAAATACAATGAGCAGTTCTTC. The V call is TRBV7-2, the J call TRBJ2-1, with TRBD2 matching 7 bases. Germline V gene sequence: CDR1 SGHTA, CDR2 FQGNSA. This CDR3 comprises 15 residues. Trimming took 4 bases from V and 4 from J; bases not matched to a gene: 7.

The CDR3 region is CASGLVRKGEAMNTEAFF. Here the CDR3 DNA reads TGTGCTAGTGGTTTGGTACGTAAGGGCGAGGCCATGAACACTGAAGCTTTCTTT. The chain links TRBV12-5 to TRBJ1-1, with unresolved D. Germline lookup yields CDR1 LGHNT and CDR2 FRNRAP. This CDR3 is 18 amino acids long. The V and J ends lost 0 bases and 0 bases respectively, with 17 bases between them.

The gene calls are TRBV18 and TRBJ2-7; D not resolved. Between the trimmed V and J ends, which lost 0 bases and 2 bases, there was a span of 5 bases. The CDR3 runs to 13 residues. Germline CDR1 and CDR2: KGHSH and LQKENI. CDR3 coding DNA: TGTGCCAGCTCACCACCTTCGACCTACGAGCAGTACTTC. Its translation: CASSPPSTYEQYF.

The chain uses TRBV7-9 and TRBJ1-2, with no clear D. The CDR3 runs 14 residues. V lost 3 bases and J 7 bases, leaving 15 bases between the germline ends. Germline CDR1 reads SEHNR; CDR2 reads FQNEAQ (reference sequence). The CDR3 region has the DNA TGTGCCAGCAGCTTTAAGACCGGTCTGGGTGGCTACACCTTC. The encoded protein is CASSFKTGLGGYTF.

This clone was observed once. The J gene is TRBJ2-2, the V gene TRBV24-1; D call uncertain. CDR1 and CDR2 from the germline V gene are KGHDR and SFDVKD. V was trimmed by 3 bases and J by 3 bases, leaving 10 bases between them. This CDR3 spans 15 amino acids. CDR3 DNA sequence: TGTGCCACCAGTGATGTCCGATCGGACACCGGGGAGCTGTTTTTT. This sequence encodes CATSDVRSDTGELFF.

This clone was counted between two and nine times. The chain combines TRBV6-1 with TRBJ1-3, with a tentative D call TRBD1 (5 bases). From germline, CDR1 is MNHNS and CDR2 SASEGT. Trimming pared 0 bases from V and 3 bases from J, leaving 12 bases between. CDR3 length equals 16 residues. CDR3 amino acids: CASSEAAAGNGNTIYF. In nucleotides, the CDR3 is TGTGCCAGCAGTGAAGCTGCGGCAGGGAATGGAAACACCATATATTTT.

This clone was seen many times. V and J are TRBV9 and TRBJ1-5; unclear D gene. The CDR3 runs to 14 residues. Germline loops: CDR1 SGDLS, CDR2 YYNGEE. The V and J ends lost 0 bases and 3 bases respectively, with 7 bases between them. In nucleotides, the CDR3 is TGTGCCAGCAGCGTAGACGGCTCCAATCAGCCCCAGCATTTT. Its protein product is CASSVDGSNQPQHF.

This rearrangement joins TRBV19 to TRBJ1-1; D is uncertain. Per the germline V gene, CDR1 is LNHDA and CDR2 is SQIVND (reference sequence). The ends were cut back, 10 bases at V and 1 base at J, with 16 bases in the middle. There are 14 residues in the CDR3. The CDR3 reads CATGPTASNTEAFF. The CDR3 DNA follows: TGTGCCACCGGGCCGACGGCTTCGAACACTGAAGCTTTCTTT.